This TCR beta chain was observed in a study of T cells in Graves' hyperthyroidism and ophthalmopathy. The CDR3 totals 14 residues. The germline V gene encodes CDR1 MNHEY and CDR2 SVGEGT. V was shortened by 6 bases and J by 8 bases, with 16 bases between the two germline ends. RNA transcripts were the template for amplifying TCR beta CDR3 regions. HTBI primers were the set used in a first-round RT-PCR of the TCR CDR3. TCRdb re-called the multiplex PCR reads with MiXCR, one entry per CDR3 protein. The sample shows around 290,000 distinct CDR3 sequences, about 18% of them seen only once. A few counts support this clonotype. Its target is not known. Study-level points and caveats: In the analysis, a 13 V-J model separated ophthalmopathy from stable hyperthyroidism. Most clonotypes that expanded in the thyroid above 0.001 also showed up in blood.

Diagnosis rested on symptoms, serum thyroxine and TRAb, thyroid ultrasound, and orbital computed tomography. The TCR originated in a woman aged 55-70 years with Graves' ophthalmopathy. Sequencing input: blood. This rearrangement joins TRBV6-2 or TRBV6-3 to TRBJ1-4; no clear D gene. The CDR3 region is CASRPGRRSEKLFF. The CDR3 DNA reads TGTGCCAGCAGACCCGGGAGACGATCCGAAAAACTGTTTTTT.